This entry lists 21 T cell receptor beta chains sequenced from one sample in a study of T cells in Graves' hyperthyroidism and ophthalmopathy. The investigators amplified TCR beta CDR3 regions from RNA transcripts. During a first-round RT-PCR of the TCR CDR3, the HTBI primer set was used. TCRdb passed the multiplex PCR reads through MiXCR, listing each CDR3 protein once. The sample yields about 280,000 distinct CDR3 sequences, 25% to 30% seen once. Material: blood. The receptor set was obtained from a man aged 40-50 years with Graves' hyperthyroidism that later progressed to Graves' ophthalmopathy.

The sample holds many counts of this clonotype. The chain joins TRBV20-1 to TRBJ2-7; the D gene is possibly TRBD2 (6 bases). Trimming removed 6 bases from V and 6 bases from J, with 24 bases in between. CDR1 is DFQATT, CDR2 SNEGSKA, per germline (reference sequence). The CDR3 is 15 residues long. The CDR3 DNA reads as TGCAGTGCCAGTGCACCGGGAGCAGGCCAGCGCGAGCAGTACTTC. Amino acid sequence: CSASAPGAGQREQYF.

This clonotype was seen ten or more times. This chain's CDR3 is CAIRGTGVDEQYF. The CDR3 bases are TGTGCCATCAGGGGGACAGGGGTCGACGAGCAGTACTTC. The chain uses TRBV10-3 and TRBJ2-7; 10 bases agree with TRBD1. Germline CDR1 is ENHRY and CDR2 is SYGVKD. J gave up 5 bases and V 6 bases, and 4 bases lay outside the gene matches. The CDR3 consists of 13 residues.

This clonotype has more than one count but fewer than ten. A much larger clone differs by one base, so this may be a read error. V and J are TRBV6-2 or TRBV6-3 and TRBJ2-5, with 12 bases aligning to TRBD2. This CDR3 comprises 15 residues. The V gene's germline CDR1 is MNHEY and CDR2 SVGEGT. V shed 0 bases, J shed 4 bases, and the junction held 0 bases outside the gene matches. Here the CDR3 reads CASSYSTSGGETQYF. The DNA of the CDR3 is TGTGCCAGCAGTTACTCGACTAGCGGGGGAGAGACCCAGTACTTC.

This clonotype was seen repeatedly, ten times or more. V and J are TRBV12-3 or TRBV12-4 and TRBJ2-7; D is unclear. V was trimmed by 3 bases and J by 7 bases, leaving 10 bases between them. The CDR3 loop spans 12 amino acids. For the CDR3, the DNA is TGTGCCAGCAGTTTTACGCGATGGGAGCAGTACTTC. It translates to CASSFTRWEQYF.

In this sample, this clonotype turned up a few times. This rearrangement joins TRBV12-3 or TRBV12-4 to TRBJ2-5; 11 bases line up with TRBD1. There are 14 residues in the CDR3. V lost 6 bases and J lost 5; bases outside the gene matches: 5. The CDR3 DNA reads as TGTGCCAGCAGAGGACAGGGGGCGTGGGAGACCCAGTACTTC. As protein: CASRGQGAWETQYF.

A few counts support this clonotype. This chain links TRBV6-2 or TRBV6-3 with TRBJ1-2, with 7 nucleotides matching TRBD1. The CDR3 is made up of 13 amino acids. Germline CDR1 and CDR2: MNHEY and SVGEGT. V lost 5 bases to trimming and J lost 6 bases; unmatched junction nucleotides: 6. The CDR3 DNA sequence: TGTGCCAGCAGTGCTGACAGGGTTGATGGCTACACCTTC. Encoded protein: CASSADRVDGYTF.

This clonotype was observed a handful of times. The rearrangement links TRBV6-1 to TRBJ1-5, with 8 bases aligning to TRBD1. This CDR3 has 14 residues. Germline-derived CDR1 and CDR2 are MNHNS and SASEGT. J was trimmed by 6 bases and V by 3 bases; bases with no gene match: 4. The CDR3 sequence is CASSDSQGAQPQHF. In DNA, the CDR3 is TGTGCCAGCAGTGACAGTCAGGGGGCTCAGCCCCAGCATTTT.

At least ten counts were recorded for this clonotype. The rearrangement joins TRBV5-4 to TRBJ2-7, with TRBD2 as a possible D gene (6 bases). The V end lost 4 bases, the J end lost 3 bases, and 14 bases lay between the germline ends. The germline CDR1 and CDR2 sequences are SGHNT and YYREEE (reference sequence). This CDR3 contains 14 residues. The CDR3 nucleotides are TGTGCCAGCAGCACCGGGACTCAGATCTACGAGCAGTACTTC. Translating it yields CASSTGTQIYEQYF.

The V call is TRBV12-3 or TRBV12-4, the J call TRBJ2-5; a weak D match, TRBD1 (6 bases). V lost 3 bases and J 3 bases, leaving 11 bases between the germline ends. This CDR3 contains 14 residues. CDR3 loop: CASSFTGFEETQYF. In DNA form, the CDR3 reads TGTGCCAGCAGTTTCACAGGGTTTGAAGAGACCCAGTACTTC.

The sample holds many counts of this clonotype. This sequence joins TRBV18 and TRBJ1-3; 7 nucleotides agree with TRBD1. With 4 bases clipped from V and 3 bases from J, the junction kept 0 bases outside the gene matches. The CDR3 extends over 13 amino acids. The germline gives CDR1 KGHSH, CDR2 LQKENI. CDR3 bases: TGTGCCAGCTCACGGGACAGTGGAAACACCATATATTTT. Protein: CASSRDSGNTIYF.

This clonotype was seen repeatedly, ten times or more. The chain couples TRBV20-1 to TRBJ2-5; 12 bases map to TRBD2. With V trimmed by 6 bases and J by 5 bases, 7 bases remained unmatched. Germline lookup yields CDR1 DFQATT and CDR2 SNEGSKA (reference sequence). This CDR3 has 14 amino acids. The CDR3 spells CSAVTSGSWETQYF. The CDR3 nucleotides read TGCAGTGCAGTGACTAGCGGGAGCTGGGAGACCCAGTACTTC.

The gene calls are TRBV6-1 and TRBJ2-5; 12 nucleotides agree with TRBD1. The J segment lost 5 bases and the V segment lost 6 bases, leaving 7 bases of the junction unmatched. The length of the CDR3 is 15 residues. CDR1 is MNHNS, CDR2 SASEGT, per germline. The CDR3 sequence: CASSRGDRGLETQYF. For the CDR3, the DNA is TGTGCCAGCAGCCGAGGGGACAGGGGGCTCGAGACCCAGTACTTC.

This chain connects TRBV7-2 to TRBJ2-7; 9 positions agree with TRBD2. Trimming at V came to 5 bases and at J to 4 bases, leaving 6 bases not matched to a gene. This CDR3 has 14 residues. The germline V gene has CDR1 SGHTA and CDR2 FQGNSA. The CDR3 is CASSRGGVTYEQYF. CDR3 sequence (DNA): TGTGCCAGCAGCCGCGGGGGGGTGACGTACGAGCAGTACTTC.

This clonotype was seen many times. V is TRBV29-1 and J is TRBJ2-7, with a weak D call TRBD2 (5 bases). The CDR3 extends over 15 amino acids. V lost 8 bases, J lost 2 bases, and 22 bases lay in between. Germline V CDR1 and CDR2: SQVTM, ANQGSEA. The CDR3, as DNA: TGCAGCATAAACTGGCCGAAGGGAGCTGCCTACGAGCAGTACTTC. Its translation is CSINWPKGAAYEQYF.

This clonotype was seen ten or more times. The gene calls are TRBV7-9 and TRBJ2-5, with 7 bases lining up with TRBD1. Germline-derived CDR1 and CDR2 are SEHNR and FQNEAQ (reference sequence). V gave up 5 bases and J gave up 7 bases; unmatched junction bases: 10. CDR3 length: 14 residues. Here the CDR3 reads CASSPRQGLATQYF. In nucleotides, the CDR3 is TGTGCCAGCAGCCCCAGACAGGGTTTAGCGACCCAGTACTTC.

This clonotype was recorded only once. The V gene is TRBV13, the J gene TRBJ2-7; 7 bases agree with TRBD1. Germline V CDR1 and CDR2: PRHDT, FYEKMQ (reference sequence). The junction had 6 bases not matched to a gene; V was cut back by 5 bases and J by 5 bases. The CDR3 sequence is 13 residues long. The DNA of the CDR3 is TGTGCCAGCAGCCCAAGACAGGGTAACGAGCAGTACTTC. Amino acid sequence: CASSPRQGNEQYF.

This chain links TRBV25-1 with TRBJ2-5, with TRBD1 as a possible D gene (6 bases). The CDR3 consists of 14 residues. V lost 1 base, J lost 5 bases, and 11 bases lay in between. Looked up from germline, CDR1 is MGHDK and CDR2 is SYGVNS. CDR3 bases: TGTGCCAGCAGTGAATTCAGGGGATTCGAGACCCAGTACTTC. The encoded protein is CASSEFRGFETQYF.

This clonotype has ten or more counts. It may be a read error: a sequence one base away is much more abundant. The chain links TRBV28 to TRBJ1-2; D gene unclear. Germline assignment: CDR1 MDHEN and CDR2 SYDVKM. The CDR3 contains 13 residues. The CDR3 DNA follows: TGTGCCGGCAGTACGGACGGAACCTATGGCTACACCTTC. Translation gives CAGSTDGTYGYTF.

This clonotype was seen repeatedly, ten times or more. The chain recombines TRBV28 with TRBJ1-6; D gene uncertain. V gave up 1 base and J gave up 9 bases, with 4 bases separating them. Germline-derived CDR1 and CDR2 are MDHEN and SYDVKM. CDR3 length: 12 residues. DNA of the CDR3: TGTGCCAGCAGTTTATCCGGTTCACCCCTCCACTTT. This codes for CASSLSGSPLHF.

This clonotype occurred many times. The CDR3 region is CASSLDWIDQPQHF. Written as DNA, the CDR3 is TGTGCCAGCAGCTTAGACTGGATAGATCAGCCCCAGCATTTT. The genes are TRBV11-2 and TRBJ1-5; D is unclear. V shed 0 bases and J shed 5 bases, with 8 bases lying between them. The CDR3 consists of 14 residues. Germline CDR1 and CDR2: SGHAT and FQNNGV.

This clonotype was picked up many times. The genes are TRBV29-1 and TRBJ2-2, with 10 bases identical to TRBD1. The trim removed 4 bases at V and 3 bases at J, leaving 2 bases unmatched. Germline-derived CDR1 and CDR2 are SQVTM and ANQGSEA. The CDR3 loop spans 14 amino acids. CDR3 in DNA: TGCAGCGTTGCGACAGGGGGCGACACCGGGGAGCTGTTTTTT. It translates to CSVATGGDTGELFF.